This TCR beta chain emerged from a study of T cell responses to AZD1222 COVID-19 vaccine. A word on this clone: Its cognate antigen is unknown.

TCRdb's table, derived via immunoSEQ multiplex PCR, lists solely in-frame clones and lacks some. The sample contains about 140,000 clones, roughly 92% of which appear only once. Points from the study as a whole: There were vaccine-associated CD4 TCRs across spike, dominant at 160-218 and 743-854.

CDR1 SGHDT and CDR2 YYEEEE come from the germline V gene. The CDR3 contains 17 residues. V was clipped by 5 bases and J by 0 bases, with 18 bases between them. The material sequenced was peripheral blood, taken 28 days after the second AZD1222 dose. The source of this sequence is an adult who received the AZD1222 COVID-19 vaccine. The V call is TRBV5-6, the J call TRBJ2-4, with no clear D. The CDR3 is CASRTYDYTLAKNIQYF. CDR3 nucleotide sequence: TGTGCCAGCAGGACCTACGATTATACCCTAGCCAAAAACATTCAGTACTTC.